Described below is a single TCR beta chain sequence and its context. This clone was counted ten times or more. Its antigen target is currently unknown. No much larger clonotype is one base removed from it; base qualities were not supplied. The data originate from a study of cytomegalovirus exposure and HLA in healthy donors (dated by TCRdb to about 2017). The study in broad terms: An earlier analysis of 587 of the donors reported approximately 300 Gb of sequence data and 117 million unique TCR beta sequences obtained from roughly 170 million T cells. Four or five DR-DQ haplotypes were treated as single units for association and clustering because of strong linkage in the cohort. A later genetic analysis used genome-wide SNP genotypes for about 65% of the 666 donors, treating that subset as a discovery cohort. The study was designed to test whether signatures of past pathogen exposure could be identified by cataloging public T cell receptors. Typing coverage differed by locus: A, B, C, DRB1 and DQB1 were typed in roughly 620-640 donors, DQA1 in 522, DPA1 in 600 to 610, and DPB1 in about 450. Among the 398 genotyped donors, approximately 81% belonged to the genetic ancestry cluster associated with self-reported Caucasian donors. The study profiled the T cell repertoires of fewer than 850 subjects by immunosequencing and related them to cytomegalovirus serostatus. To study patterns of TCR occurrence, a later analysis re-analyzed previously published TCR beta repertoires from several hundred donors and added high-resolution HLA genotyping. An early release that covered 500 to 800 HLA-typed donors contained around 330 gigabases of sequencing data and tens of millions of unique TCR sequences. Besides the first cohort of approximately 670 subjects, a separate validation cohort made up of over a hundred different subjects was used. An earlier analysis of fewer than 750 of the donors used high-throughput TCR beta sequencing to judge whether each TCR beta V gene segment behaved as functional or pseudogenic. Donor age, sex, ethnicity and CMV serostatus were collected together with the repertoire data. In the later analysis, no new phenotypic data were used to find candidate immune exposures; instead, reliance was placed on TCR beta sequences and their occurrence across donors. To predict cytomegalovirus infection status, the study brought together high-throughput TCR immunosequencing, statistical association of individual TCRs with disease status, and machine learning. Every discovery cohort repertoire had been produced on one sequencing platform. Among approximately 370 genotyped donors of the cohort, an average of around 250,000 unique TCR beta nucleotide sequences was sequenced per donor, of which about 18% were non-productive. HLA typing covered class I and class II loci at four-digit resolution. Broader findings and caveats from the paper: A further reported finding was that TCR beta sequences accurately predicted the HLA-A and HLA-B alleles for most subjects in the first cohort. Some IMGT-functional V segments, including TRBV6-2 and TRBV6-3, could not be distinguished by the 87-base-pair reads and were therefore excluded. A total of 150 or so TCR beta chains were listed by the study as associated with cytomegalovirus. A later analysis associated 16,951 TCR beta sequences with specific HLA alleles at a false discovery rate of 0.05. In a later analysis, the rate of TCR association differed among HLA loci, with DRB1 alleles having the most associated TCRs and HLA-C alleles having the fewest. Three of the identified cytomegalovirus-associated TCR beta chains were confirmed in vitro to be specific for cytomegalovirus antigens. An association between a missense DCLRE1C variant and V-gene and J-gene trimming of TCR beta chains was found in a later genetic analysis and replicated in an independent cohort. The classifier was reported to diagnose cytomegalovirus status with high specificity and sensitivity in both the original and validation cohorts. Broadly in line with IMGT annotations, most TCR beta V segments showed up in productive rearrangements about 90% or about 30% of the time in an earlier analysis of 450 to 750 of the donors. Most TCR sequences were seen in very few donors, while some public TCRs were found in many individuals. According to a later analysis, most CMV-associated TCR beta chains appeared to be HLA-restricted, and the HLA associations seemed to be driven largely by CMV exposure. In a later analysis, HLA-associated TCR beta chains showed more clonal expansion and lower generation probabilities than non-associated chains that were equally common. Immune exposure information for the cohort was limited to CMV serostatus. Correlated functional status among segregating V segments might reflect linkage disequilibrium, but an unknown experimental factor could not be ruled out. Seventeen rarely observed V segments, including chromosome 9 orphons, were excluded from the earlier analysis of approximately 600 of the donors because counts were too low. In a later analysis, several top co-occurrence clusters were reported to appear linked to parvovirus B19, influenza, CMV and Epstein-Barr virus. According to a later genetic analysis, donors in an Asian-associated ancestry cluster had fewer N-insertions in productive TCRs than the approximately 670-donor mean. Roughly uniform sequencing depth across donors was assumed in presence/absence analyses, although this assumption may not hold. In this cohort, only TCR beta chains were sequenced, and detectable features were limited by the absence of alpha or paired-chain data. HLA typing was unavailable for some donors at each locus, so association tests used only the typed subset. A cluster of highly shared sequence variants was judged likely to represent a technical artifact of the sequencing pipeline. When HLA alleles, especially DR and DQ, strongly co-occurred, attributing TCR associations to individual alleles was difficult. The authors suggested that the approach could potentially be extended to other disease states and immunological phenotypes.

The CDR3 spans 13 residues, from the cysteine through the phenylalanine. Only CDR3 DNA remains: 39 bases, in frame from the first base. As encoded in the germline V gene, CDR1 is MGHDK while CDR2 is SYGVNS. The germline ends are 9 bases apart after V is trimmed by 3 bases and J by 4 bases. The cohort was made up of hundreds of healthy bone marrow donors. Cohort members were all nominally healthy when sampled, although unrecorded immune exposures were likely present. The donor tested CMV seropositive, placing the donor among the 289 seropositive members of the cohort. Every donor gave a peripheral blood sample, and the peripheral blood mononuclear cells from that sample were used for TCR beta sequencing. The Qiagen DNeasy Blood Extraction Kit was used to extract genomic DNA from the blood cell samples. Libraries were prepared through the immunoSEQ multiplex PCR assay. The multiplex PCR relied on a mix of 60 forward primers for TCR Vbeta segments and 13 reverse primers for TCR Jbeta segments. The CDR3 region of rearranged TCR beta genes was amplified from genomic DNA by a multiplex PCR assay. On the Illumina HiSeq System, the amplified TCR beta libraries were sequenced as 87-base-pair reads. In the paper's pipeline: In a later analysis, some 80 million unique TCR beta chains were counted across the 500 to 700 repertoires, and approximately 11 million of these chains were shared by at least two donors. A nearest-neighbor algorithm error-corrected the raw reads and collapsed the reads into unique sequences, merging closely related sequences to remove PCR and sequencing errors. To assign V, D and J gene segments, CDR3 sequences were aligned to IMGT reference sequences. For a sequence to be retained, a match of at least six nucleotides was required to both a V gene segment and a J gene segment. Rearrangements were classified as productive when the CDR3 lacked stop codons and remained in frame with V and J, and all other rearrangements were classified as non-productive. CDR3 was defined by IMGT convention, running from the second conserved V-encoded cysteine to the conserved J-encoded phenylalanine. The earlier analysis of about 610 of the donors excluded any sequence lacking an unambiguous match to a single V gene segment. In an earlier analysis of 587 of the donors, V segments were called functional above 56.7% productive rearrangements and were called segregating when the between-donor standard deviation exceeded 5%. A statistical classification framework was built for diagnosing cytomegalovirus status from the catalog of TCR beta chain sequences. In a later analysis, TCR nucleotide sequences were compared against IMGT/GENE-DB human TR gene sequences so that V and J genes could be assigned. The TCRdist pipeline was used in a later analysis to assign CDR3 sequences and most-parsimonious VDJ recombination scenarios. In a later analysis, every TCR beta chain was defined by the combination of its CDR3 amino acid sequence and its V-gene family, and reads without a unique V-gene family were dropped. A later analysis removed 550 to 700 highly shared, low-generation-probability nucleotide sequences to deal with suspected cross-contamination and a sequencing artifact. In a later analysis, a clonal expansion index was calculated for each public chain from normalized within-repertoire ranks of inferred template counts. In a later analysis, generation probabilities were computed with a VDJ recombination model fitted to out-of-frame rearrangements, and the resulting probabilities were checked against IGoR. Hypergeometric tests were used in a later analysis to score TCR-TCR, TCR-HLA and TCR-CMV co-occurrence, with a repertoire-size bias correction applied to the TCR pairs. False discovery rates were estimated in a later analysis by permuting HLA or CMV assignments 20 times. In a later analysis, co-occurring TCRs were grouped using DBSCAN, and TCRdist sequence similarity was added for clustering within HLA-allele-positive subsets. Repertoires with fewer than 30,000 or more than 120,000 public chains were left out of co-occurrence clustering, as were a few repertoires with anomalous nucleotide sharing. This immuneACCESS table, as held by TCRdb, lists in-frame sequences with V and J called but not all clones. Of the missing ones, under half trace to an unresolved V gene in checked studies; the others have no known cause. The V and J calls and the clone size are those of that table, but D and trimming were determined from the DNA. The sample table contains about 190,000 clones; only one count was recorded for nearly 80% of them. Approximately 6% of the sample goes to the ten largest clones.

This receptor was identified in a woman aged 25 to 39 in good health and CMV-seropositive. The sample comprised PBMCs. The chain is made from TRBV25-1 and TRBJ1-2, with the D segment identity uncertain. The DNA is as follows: TGTGCCAGCAGTGATCCCCAGATCTATGGCTACACCTTC. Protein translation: CASSDPQIYGYTF.